This entry is about one T cell receptor (beta chain). V shed 4 bases and J 0 bases; nucleotides not matched to a gene: 5. The germline gives CDR1 MDHEN, CDR2 SYDVKM. The CDR3 covers 16 residues. This entry is derived from a study of blood T cell repertoires in COVID-19. Repertoires were generated with immunoSEQ multiplex PCR, while TCRdb's copy carries only in-frame clones and drops some. The top ten hold about 39% of the sample, which has about 41,000 clones, 65% to 85% seen once. The sample was peripheral blood. The source is a middle-aged man with active or convalescent COVID-19. The V gene is TRBV28, the J gene TRBJ1-5; 8 positions agree with TRBD1. The CDR3 loop is CASSYLGQDSNQPQHF. Here the CDR3 DNA reads TGTGCCAGCAGTTATCTGGGACAGGATAGCAATCAGCCCCAGCATTTT.